Listed here are 24 T cell receptor beta chains from one sample, sequenced in a study of cytomegalovirus exposure and HLA in healthy donors (dated by TCRdb to the late 2010s). Libraries were prepared through the immunoSEQ multiplex PCR assay. A mixture of 60 forward primers for TCR Vbeta segments and 13 reverse primers for TCR Jbeta segments was used in the multiplex PCR. In TCRdb, the immuneACCESS table is reduced to in-frame sequences with V and J assigned. These tables do not hold every clone; where another copy was compared, an unresolved V gene accounts for under half, and the others remain unexplained. This sample is represented by around 160,000 clones; about 72% of them were singletons. The top ten hold approximately 2.1% of the sample. Sequencing was performed on PBMCs. These receptors were obtained from a man aged 45-60 years in good health and CMV-seropositive.

This chain links TRBV18 with TRBJ2-7, with D maybe TRBD1 (5 bases). Germline V lookup: CDR1 KGHSH, CDR2 LQKENI. The CDR3 runs to 14 residues. V lost 8 bases to trimming and J lost 0 bases, with 14 bases between them. This CDR3 is CASPQGAFSYEQYF. In DNA, the CDR3 is TGTGCCAGCCCTCAAGGGGCCTTCTCCTACGAGCAGTACTTC. Full variable domain (missing parts from reference TRBV18 and TRBJ2-7): NAGVMQNPRHLVRRRGQEARLRCSPMKGHSHVYWYRQLPEEGLKFMVYLQKENIIDESGMPKERFSAEFPKEGPSILRIQQVVRGDSAAYFCASPQGAFSYEQYFGPGTRLTVT.

Only a few counts were recorded for this clone. The gene calls are TRBV7-6 and TRBJ2-7; 11 bases map to TRBD1. J gave up 3 bases and V 5 bases, and 9 bases lay outside the gene matches. The germline V gene has CDR1 SGHVS and CDR2 FNYEAQ. The CDR3 is made up of 16 amino acids. As DNA, the CDR3 is TGTGCCAGCAGCATCGGGCCGGGACAGGGGGACTACGAGCAGTACTTC. Amino acid sequence: CASSIGPGQGDYEQYF.

The genes are TRBV2 and TRBJ2-7; 7 nucleotides align to TRBD1. The CDR3 is 13 residues long. The germline V gene has CDR1 SNHLY and CDR2 FYNNEI. Losses at the gene ends were 7 bases for V and 4 bases for J; bases not matched to a gene: 7. The CDR3 reads CASKWDRGYEQYF. Here the CDR3 DNA reads TGTGCCAGCAAATGGGACAGAGGATACGAGCAGTACTTC.

The chain combines TRBV11-2 with TRBJ2-1, with 9 bases lining up with TRBD1. The CDR3 runs to 17 residues. Germline CDR1 SGHAT, CDR2 FQNNGV. The J segment lost 8 bases and the V segment lost 5 bases, leaving 16 bases of the junction unmatched. In nucleotides, the CDR3 is TGTGCCAGCAGCGTTTTCTTCCGGGACAGGGTACGACATGAGCAGTTCTTC. It translates to CASSVFFRDRVRHEQFF.

This CDR3 is CASSGTISNEQFF. The CDR3 bases are TGTGCCAGCAGCGGGACTATATCCAATGAGCAGTTCTTC. This rearrangement joins TRBV5-6 to TRBJ2-1, with 7 bases lining up with TRBD2. The CDR3 is 13 residues long. V was clipped by 4 bases and J by 6 bases; unmatched bases: 4. The germline V gene encodes CDR1 SGHDT and CDR2 YYEEEE.

DNA for the CDR3: TGCGCCAGCAGCCAAGACCTGACTAGCCATGAGCAGTTCTTC. Translation gives CASSQDLTSHEQFF. The genes are TRBV4-3 and TRBJ2-1; TRBD2 matches at 7 bases. Germline V gene lookup returns CDR1 LGHNA and CDR2 YSLEER. The ends lost 0 bases at V and 8 bases at J; junction bases unmatched: 4. The length of the CDR3 is 14 residues.

This clone was detected a few times. CDR3 coding DNA: TGCGCCAGCAGCCAAGAGCTGGCAGGGAAGACTAATGAAAAACTGTTTTTT. Its translation is CASSQELAGKTNEKLFF. This rearrangement joins TRBV4-1 to TRBJ1-4; TRBD1 might be the D (5 bases). Germline CDR1 and CDR2: MGHRA and YSYEKL. V was shortened by 0 bases and J by 2 bases, with 13 bases between the two germline ends. There are 17 residues in the CDR3.

The chain combines TRBV4-1 with TRBJ2-2; 9 bases are shared with TRBD1. J lost 1 base, V lost 8 bases, and 2 bases had no gene match. This CDR3 contains 14 residues. The germline V gene encodes CDR1 MGHRA and CDR2 YSYEKL. CDR3 region: CASADRGNTGELFF. DNA of the CDR3: TGCGCCAGCGCGGACAGGGGGAACACCGGGGAGCTGTTTTTT.

The rearrangement joins TRBV27 to TRBJ1-5; D is unclear. Germline CDR1 reads MNHEY; CDR2 reads SMNVEV (reference sequence). The CDR3 length is 15 residues. V shed 5 bases and J shed 1 base, with 12 bases lying between them. CDR3 sequence reads: CASSPIVRSNQPQHF. The CDR3 region has the DNA TGTGCCAGCAGTCCTATAGTAAGAAGCAATCAGCCCCAGCATTTT.

The chain employs TRBV10-3 and TRBJ1-1, with 7 bases fitting TRBD1. The V gene's germline CDR1 is ENHRY and CDR2 SYGVKD. This CDR3 spans 15 amino acids. J was trimmed by 3 bases and V by 4 bases; bases with no gene match: 8. This CDR3 is CAISGQGGRDTEAFF. CDR3 nucleotides: TGTGCCATCAGTGGACAGGGAGGCAGGGACACTGAAGCTTTCTTT.

This clone was seen a few times. This rearrangement joins TRBV4-3 to TRBJ1-5, with TRBD1 as a possible D gene (5 bases). The V end lost 0 bases, the J end lost 0 bases, and 9 bases lay between the germline ends. This CDR3 comprises 16 residues. Germline loops: CDR1 LGHNA, CDR2 YSLEER. The CDR3 reads CASSQDWGVSNQPQHF. The CDR3 coding sequence is TGCGCCAGCAGCCAAGATTGGGGGGTTAGCAATCAGCCCCAGCATTTT.

The chain is built from TRBV5-6 and TRBJ2-1, with TRBD1 matching over 12 bases. The CDR3 is 19 residues long. The germline CDR1 and CDR2 sequences are SGHDT and YYEEEE. Trimming at V came to 2 bases and at J to 7 bases, leaving 16 bases not matched to a gene. The CDR3 loop reads CASSLPGTGGRGAWNEQFF. The CDR3 DNA reads as TGTGCCAGCAGCTTACCCGGGACAGGGGGCAGGGGAGCATGGAATGAGCAGTTCTTC.

The rearrangement joins TRBV18 to TRBJ2-3; 7 bases are shared with TRBD2. This CDR3 is built from 15 residues. The J segment lost 0 bases and the V segment lost 4 bases, leaving 4 bases of the junction unmatched. Germline-derived CDR1 and CDR2 are KGHSH and LQKENI. Here the CDR3 DNA reads TGTGCCAGCTCACTGAGAGCGGGGAGCACAGATACGCAGTATTTT. Its translation is CASSLRAGSTDTQYF.

This clone was seen just once. V is TRBV11-2 and J is TRBJ2-5, with D maybe TRBD1 (6 bases). Near its end, the DNA agrees better with TRBJ2-7, so the J call may be wrong. The germline CDR1 and CDR2 sequences are SGHAT and FQNNGV. This CDR3 is built from 14 residues. The CDR3, as DNA: TGTGCCAGCAGGGGTTGGCAGGGGTGGGACGAGCAGTACTTC. Protein: CASRGWQGWDEQYF.

V usage is TRBV27 and J usage is TRBJ2-7; 7 bases are a match to TRBD2. The V and J ends lost 6 bases and 5 bases, in that order; junction bases with no gene match: 13. The CDR3 is 15 amino acids. Germline values: CDR1 MNHEY, CDR2 SMNVEV (reference sequence). The CDR3 DNA sequence: TGTGCCAGCAGCCTATCCGCGGGGAGGGTCAACGAGCAGTACTTC. Translating gives CASSLSAGRVNEQYF.

As DNA, the CDR3 is TGTGCCAGCAGTTTAAGCGGATACAATCAGCCCCAGCATTTT. Translating gives CASSLSGYNQPQHF. V is TRBV27 and J is TRBJ1-5; D gene ambiguous. V was cut by 2 bases and J by 3 bases, with 8 bases left in between. Germline values: CDR1 MNHEY, CDR2 SMNVEV (reference sequence). This CDR3 contains 14 residues.

This clone was seen a single time. The rearrangement links TRBV4-2 to TRBJ2-5; 7 nucleotides line up with TRBD1. The J segment lost 4 bases and the V segment lost 0 bases, leaving 5 bases of the junction unmatched. In germline, CDR1 is LGHNA, CDR2 YNFKEQ. The length of the CDR3 is 15 residues. CDR3 in amino acids: CASSQERAGGETQYF. In DNA form, the CDR3 reads TGTGCCAGCAGCCAAGAACGGGCAGGGGGAGAGACCCAGTACTTC.

This clone has more than one count but fewer than ten. V is TRBV6-5 and J is TRBJ1-2; 7 bases match TRBD1. CDR1 and CDR2 from the germline V gene are MNHEY and SVGAGI. With V trimmed by 6 bases and J by 3 bases, 4 bases remained unmatched. The CDR3 totals 13 residues. CDR3 sequence reads: CASSDRAYYGYTF. The DNA for the CDR3 is TGTGCCAGCAGCGACAGGGCCTACTATGGCTACACCTTC.

This rearrangement joins TRBV27 to TRBJ2-7; the match to TRBD1 covers 8 bases. The CDR3 length is 15 residues. Unmatched junction bases numbered 9, after V lost 2 bases and J lost 6 bases. Germline V gene data show CDR1 as MNHEY and CDR2 as SMNVEV (reference sequence). The CDR3 DNA reads TGTGCCAGCAGTTTAACCGGGACAGGAGCTTTCGAGCAGTACTTC. It encodes CASSLTGTGAFEQYF.

Here the CDR3 DNA reads TGTGCCAGCAGCCCCAGGTCGACAGGGTACACTGAAGCTTTCTTT. This encodes CASSPRSTGYTEAFF. The chain has TRBV5-6 and TRBJ1-1, with 7 bases that match TRBD1. This CDR3 is built from 15 residues. CDR1 SGHDT and CDR2 YYEEEE come from the germline V gene. Trimming took 4 bases from V and 3 from J; bases not matched to a gene: 9.

This chain joins TRBV25-1 and TRBJ2-3; tentatively, D is TRBD1 (5 bases). Germline CDR1 and CDR2: MGHDK and SYGVNS. This CDR3 region has 14 residues. V was cut by 4 bases and J by 4 bases, with 12 bases left in between. The DNA for the CDR3 is TGTGCCAGCAGTGTAGGGGTCCCCCCAGATACGCAGTATTTT. This gives the protein CASSVGVPPDTQYF.

The chain recombines TRBV29-1 with TRBJ1-2; no clear D gene. The CDR3 sequence is 10 residues long. V shed 6 bases and J shed 6 bases, with 8 bases lying between them. Per the germline V gene, CDR1 is SQVTM and CDR2 is ANQGSEA. The CDR3 protein is CSVWQDGYTF. The DNA of the CDR3 is TGCAGCGTGTGGCAGGATGGCTACACCTTC.

The chain recombines TRBV9 with TRBJ2-7; D may be TRBD1 (5 bases). This CDR3 contains 16 residues. Trimming removed 4 bases at V and 4 bases at J, with 21 bases between. The V gene's germline CDR1 is SGDLS and CDR2 YYNGEE. CDR3 sequence (DNA): TGTGCCAGCAGCCCCCACCCTCAGGGTTTCTCTTACGAGCAGTACTTC. Amino acids: CASSPHPQGFSYEQYF. Using reference TRBV9 and TRBJ2-7 for the parts outside the CDR3, the full variable domain is DSGVTQTPKHLITATGQRVTLRCSPRSGDLSVYWYQQSLDQGLQFLIQYYNGEERAKGNILERFSAQQFPDLHSELNLSSLELGDSALYFCASSPHPQGFSYEQYFGPGTRLTVT.

The genes are TRBV9 and TRBJ2-1; the match to TRBD2 covers 8 bases. Germline lookup yields CDR1 SGDLS and CDR2 YYNGEE. The V segment lost 4 bases and the J segment 4 bases; nucleotides outside the gene matches: 10. The CDR3 consists of 16 residues. The CDR3 loop is CASSSLPGLGYNEQFF. The CDR3, as DNA: TGTGCCAGCAGCTCCCTCCCGGGACTAGGGTACAATGAGCAGTTCTTC. Full variable domain (remainder filled in from reference TRBV9 and TRBJ2-1): DSGVTQTPKHLITATGQRVTLRCSPRSGDLSVYWYQQSLDQGLQFLIQYYNGEERAKGNILERFSAQQFPDLHSELNLSSLELGDSALYFCASSSLPGLGYNEQFFGPGTRLTVL.